The T cell receptor (beta chain) under discussion was sequenced for a study of T-cell reconstitution after alpha-beta-depleted transplantation in children. This clonotype has at least ten counts. Molecular barcoding with unique molecular identifiers was used for the TCRbeta library. From the PCR reads, TCRdb called clonotypes with MiXCR, one entry per CDR3 protein. Of 200,000 to 250,000 distinct CDR3 sequences in the sample, more than 10% were seen once. The CDR3 is 13 amino acids. V lost 6 bases to trimming and J lost 0 bases, with 8 bases between them. Germline CDR1 MNHNS, CDR2 SASEGT. This clonotype originated in a human donor who donated a stem cell graft to a child with acute lymphoblastic leukemia. V and J are TRBV6-1 and TRBJ1-1; D remains ambiguous. Sequenced here: PBMCs from the stem cell graft donor, sampled from the stem cell graft. The CDR3 DNA is TGTGCCAGCAGACAGATCTTGAACACTGAAGCTTTCTTT. This sequence encodes CASRQILNTEAFF.